This TCR beta chain was sequenced during a study of early T cells in non-severe SARS-CoV-2 infection. TCRdb called the 5' RACE reads again in MiXCR, with one record for every CDR3 protein. Among more than 35,000 distinct CDR3 sequences listed, more than 9% were seen once. In this sample, this clonotype turned up a few times. V was pared by 7 bases and J by 4 bases, with 15 bases between. Germline CDR1 LNHDA, CDR2 SQIVND (reference sequence). The CDR3 has 14 amino acids. The chain is built from TRBV19 and TRBJ2-3; the D is unclear. The sample consisted of whole blood. The origin of this receptor is an adult who was a healthcare worker with PCR-confirmed SARS-CoV-2 infection or an uninfected control (not recorded which). CDR3 protein: CASTPKGLADTQYF. The CDR3, as DNA: TGTGCCAGTACCCCGAAGGGCCTAGCAGATACGCAGTATTTT.